The rows below give T cell receptor beta chains drawn from one sample of a study of CD8 T cells in ankylosing spondylitis. TCRdb ran MiXCR on the 5' RACE reads and lists one entry per CDR3 protein. This repertoire shows about 440,000 distinct CDR3 sequences, approximately 17% found once; its top ten account for just over 1%. Sequenced sample: blood, either unsorted or a sorted T cell fraction (not recorded which). The source of these receptors is a male donor with ankylosing spondylitis. Each CDR3 is given with its conserved first and last residue. A D gene is named only where the DNA matches it firmly. Size tells how often a clone was seen (once, few, many) or the class of an expanded clone, and some rows leave it out.

j_gene: TRBJ2-3; d_gene: -; abundance: -; v_gene: TRBV20-1; CDR3nt: TGCAGTGCTAGATACCGGGGGGCAAGCACAGATACGCAGTATTTT; CDR3aa: CSARYRGASTDTQYF
j_gene: TRBJ1-1; d_gene: -; abundance: -; v_gene: TRBV7-2; CDR3nt: TGTGCCAGCAGCTTAGAGGGACTCACTGAAGCTTTCTTT; CDR3aa: CASSLEGLTEAFF
j_gene: TRBJ1-5; d_gene: TRBD1; abundance: few; v_gene: TRBV6-1; CDR3nt: TGTGCCAGCACGACAGGGGTGAGCAATCAGCCCCAGCATTTT; CDR3aa: CASTTGVSNQPQHF
j_gene: TRBJ2-7; d_gene: TRBD2; abundance: -; v_gene: TRBV7-2; CDR3nt: TGTGCCAGCAGCTCCTCACATCCGGGACTAGGGGTCGAGCAGTACTTC; CDR3aa: CASSSSHPGLGVEQYF
j_gene: TRBJ1-5; d_gene: -; abundance: -; v_gene: TRBV29-1; CDR3nt: TGCAGCGTTGAAATAGGGGGGGAGCCCCAGCATTTT; CDR3aa: CSVEIGGEPQHF
j_gene: TRBJ2-5; d_gene: -; abundance: many; v_gene: TRBV7-2; CDR3nt: TGTGCCAGCAGCTTAGATTTGGGTAGGGAGACCCAGTACTTC; CDR3aa: CASSLDLGRETQYF
j_gene: TRBJ2-3; d_gene: -; abundance: few; v_gene: TRBV15; CDR3nt: TGTGCCACCAGACGGGGACTGGCCACAGATACGCAGTATTTT; CDR3aa: CATRRGLATDTQYF
j_gene: TRBJ2-2; d_gene: TRBD2; abundance: few; v_gene: TRBV3-1; CDR3nt: TGTGCCAGCAGTCTATACTCGACCGGACTAGCGGGGAAGAACACCGGGGAGCTGTTTTTT; CDR3aa: CASSLYSTGLAGKNTGELFF
j_gene: TRBJ1-2; d_gene: TRBD1; abundance: few; v_gene: TRBV12-3/TRBV12-4; CDR3nt: TGTGCCAGCAGTTTAACAGGGGCTTGGTATGGCTACACCTTC; CDR3aa: CASSLTGAWYGYTF
j_gene: TRBJ2-1; d_gene: -; abundance: many; v_gene: TRBV5-1; CDR3nt: TGCGCCAGCAGCTTGGAAGGTACGACTAGTATGAATGAGCAGTTCTTC; CDR3aa: CASSLEGTTSMNEQFF
j_gene: TRBJ2-1; d_gene: TRBD2; abundance: few; v_gene: TRBV5-1; CDR3nt: TGCGCCAGCAGCGGGGGGACTAGCTCCTACAATGAGCAGTTCTTC; CDR3aa: CASSGGTSSYNEQFF
j_gene: TRBJ1-1; d_gene: -; abundance: many; v_gene: TRBV12-3/TRBV12-4; CDR3nt: TGTGCCAGCACCTCGTCAGGGGTGCCCACTGAAGCTTTCTTT; CDR3aa: CASTSSGVPTEAFF
j_gene: TRBJ2-7; d_gene: TRBD2; abundance: -; v_gene: TRBV20-1; CDR3nt: TGCAGTGCTAAGGGGCTAGCGGGAGGGACCTACGAGCAGTACTTC; CDR3aa: CSAKGLAGGTYEQYF
j_gene: TRBJ2-3; d_gene: TRBD2; abundance: -; v_gene: TRBV11-2; CDR3nt: TGTGCCAGCAGCCCTAGCGGCTCTAGCACAGATACGCAGTATTTT; CDR3aa: CASSPSGSSTDTQYF
j_gene: TRBJ2-7; d_gene: TRBD2; abundance: -; v_gene: TRBV20-1; CDR3nt: TGCAGTGCCTCTAGCGGGGGATCCTACGAGCAGTACTTC; CDR3aa: CSASSGGSYEQYF
j_gene: TRBJ1-2; d_gene: -; abundance: -; v_gene: TRBV3-1; CDR3nt: TGTGCCAGCAGCCAAGATAGGGCCAGGGAGAATGGCTACACCTTC; CDR3aa: CASSQDRARENGYTF
j_gene: TRBJ2-1; d_gene: -; abundance: -; v_gene: TRBV6-1; CDR3nt: TGTGCCAGCATGAGAGGGGGGGGAAATGAGCAGTTCTTC; CDR3aa: CASMRGGGNEQFF
j_gene: TRBJ2-7; d_gene: -; abundance: -; v_gene: TRBV20-1; CDR3nt: TGCAGTGCTAGGTGGGGGCCCAGCTCCTACGAGCAGTACTTC; CDR3aa: CSARWGPSSYEQYF
j_gene: TRBJ2-7; d_gene: TRBD2; abundance: -; v_gene: TRBV29-1; CDR3nt: TGCAGCGTTGAAGGGTACCCTAGCGGGAGCTCCTACGAGCAGTACTTC; CDR3aa: CSVEGYPSGSSYEQYF
j_gene: TRBJ1-5; d_gene: -; abundance: few; v_gene: TRBV2; CDR3nt: TGTGCCAGCAGTGCTGACAGGTACAATCAGCCCCAGCATTTT; CDR3aa: CASSADRYNQPQHF
j_gene: TRBJ2-3; d_gene: -; abundance: -; v_gene: TRBV7-2; CDR3nt: TGTGCCAGCAGGCCCTCCGTCCCCACAGATACGCAGTATTTT; CDR3aa: CASRPSVPTDTQYF
j_gene: TRBJ2-5; d_gene: TRBD1; abundance: few; v_gene: TRBV10-1; CDR3nt: TGCGCCAGCAGTGAGTCGGGGACAGGGAACGACCAAGAGACCCAGTACTTC; CDR3aa: CASSESGTGNDQETQYF
j_gene: TRBJ2-1; d_gene: TRBD2; abundance: -; v_gene: TRBV5-1; CDR3nt: TGCGCCAGCAGCATTAGCGGGAGTGTCTACAATGAGCAGTTCTTC; CDR3aa: CASSISGSVYNEQFF
j_gene: TRBJ1-1; d_gene: -; abundance: -; v_gene: TRBV2; CDR3nt: TGTGCCAGCAGTGAAGCGGGACGAGGAGGCACTGAAGCTTTCTTT; CDR3aa: CASSEAGRGGTEAFF
j_gene: TRBJ1-1; d_gene: TRBD1; abundance: few; v_gene: TRBV7-8; CDR3nt: TGTGCCAGCAGCTTAGTTGGGACAGGGTCAAGAAACACTGAAGCTTTCTTT; CDR3aa: CASSLVGTGSRNTEAFF
j_gene: TRBJ2-5; d_gene: -; abundance: -; v_gene: TRBV7-2; CDR3nt: TGTGCCAGCAGCTTACGTGTGGACACCCAAGAGACCCAGTACTTC; CDR3aa: CASSLRVDTQETQYF
j_gene: TRBJ2-7; d_gene: -; abundance: -; v_gene: TRBV20-1; CDR3nt: TGCAGTGCCCACAGGACGGGCTACGAGCAGTACTTC; CDR3aa: CSAHRTGYEQYF
j_gene: TRBJ2-3; d_gene: TRBD1; abundance: -; v_gene: TRBV7-8; CDR3nt: TGTGCCAGCAGCCGAGGGACAGGGGTGGGGGATACGCAGTATTTT; CDR3aa: CASSRGTGVGDTQYF
j_gene: TRBJ2-5; d_gene: TRBD2; abundance: -; v_gene: TRBV12-3/TRBV12-4; CDR3nt: TGTGCCCGCAGTTTTTCTGGGACTAGCGGGAGTTGGGTGACCCAGTACTTC; CDR3aa: CARSFSGTSGSWVTQYF
j_gene: TRBJ2-7; d_gene: -; abundance: -; v_gene: TRBV6-6; CDR3nt: TGTGCCAGCAGTAAGGACAGTTACTACGAGCAGTACTTC; CDR3aa: CASSKDSYYEQYF
j_gene: TRBJ2-3; d_gene: TRBD1; abundance: -; v_gene: TRBV7-9; CDR3nt: TGTGCCAGCAGCGGGGGACAGGGGGCGGCGGATACGCAGTATTTT; CDR3aa: CASSGGQGAADTQYF
j_gene: TRBJ1-6; d_gene: TRBD1; abundance: many; v_gene: TRBV5-1; CDR3nt: TGCGCCAGCAGCTCCGGGACAGATAATTCACCCCTCCACTTT; CDR3aa: CASSSGTDNSPLHF
j_gene: TRBJ2-3; d_gene: -; abundance: few; v_gene: TRBV5-5; CDR3nt: TGTGCCAGCAGCCATAGCGGTAGCACAGATACGCAGTATTTT; CDR3aa: CASSHSGSTDTQYF
j_gene: TRBJ2-6; d_gene: -; abundance: once; v_gene: TRBV14; CDR3nt: TGTGCCAGCAGCCAAGTAGGCGCCATCTCTGGGGCCAACGTCCTGACTTTC; CDR3aa: CASSQVGAISGANVLTF
j_gene: TRBJ2-7; d_gene: TRBD1; abundance: many; v_gene: TRBV7-2; CDR3nt: TGTGCCAGCAGCCCCGGGACAGGGGGCCCATCCTACGAGCAGTACTTC; CDR3aa: CASSPGTGGPSYEQYF
j_gene: TRBJ2-5; d_gene: TRBD1; abundance: few; v_gene: TRBV7-2; CDR3nt: TGTGCCAGCAGGAAGACAGGGAAGGGGGAGACCCAGTACTTC; CDR3aa: CASRKTGKGETQYF
j_gene: TRBJ2-5; d_gene: -; abundance: few; v_gene: TRBV20-1; CDR3nt: TGCAGTGCCCCCTTAAACTCTAAAGAGACCCAGTACTTC; CDR3aa: CSAPLNSKETQYF
j_gene: TRBJ2-3; d_gene: -; abundance: -; v_gene: TRBV20-1; CDR3nt: TGCAGTGCTAGAAAGAGGGCAGATACGCAGTATTTT; CDR3aa: CSARKRADTQYF
j_gene: TRBJ2-5; d_gene: -; abundance: -; v_gene: TRBV21-1; CDR3nt: TGTGCCAGCAGCAAAGTACTTGCGGGGGGCAAAGAGACCCAGTACTTC; CDR3aa: CASSKVLAGGKETQYF
j_gene: TRBJ2-5; d_gene: -; abundance: many; v_gene: TRBV5-1; CDR3nt: TGCGCCAGCAGCCTCGGGGGTACACAAGAGACCCAGTACTTC; CDR3aa: CASSLGGTQETQYF
j_gene: TRBJ1-3; d_gene: TRBD1; abundance: few; v_gene: TRBV2; CDR3nt: TGTGCCAGCAGAAACGGGGGGACAGCTGGAAACACCATATATTTT; CDR3aa: CASRNGGTAGNTIYF
j_gene: TRBJ1-2; d_gene: -; abundance: few; v_gene: TRBV28; CDR3nt: TGTGCCAGCAGTTTATCTCTCGCGGGGCGCGACTATGGCTACACCTTC; CDR3aa: CASSLSLAGRDYGYTF
j_gene: TRBJ2-3; d_gene: TRBD2; abundance: -; v_gene: TRBV9; CDR3nt: TGTGCCAGCAACTATGCGGGAGTTTCTAGCACAGATACGCAGTATTTT; CDR3aa: CASNYAGVSSTDTQYF
j_gene: TRBJ2-7; d_gene: -; abundance: few; v_gene: TRBV6-5; CDR3nt: TGTGCCAGCCACCGAGGAGACGAGCAGTACTTC; CDR3aa: CASHRGDEQYF
j_gene: TRBJ1-3; d_gene: TRBD1; abundance: few; v_gene: TRBV20-1; CDR3nt: TGCAGTGCTAGAATTCCAAGGGCAGGGGGCGGATACACCATATATTTT; CDR3aa: CSARIPRAGGGYTIYF
j_gene: TRBJ1-3; d_gene: TRBD1; abundance: few; v_gene: TRBV3-1; CDR3nt: TGTGCCAGCAGCCAAGCAGGGGGAGGAAACACCATATATTTT; CDR3aa: CASSQAGGGNTIYF
j_gene: TRBJ2-5; d_gene: -; abundance: -; v_gene: TRBV19; CDR3nt: TGTGCCAGTAGTATCTCTGGCCAGGGACGGAAAAGGGAGACCCAGTACTTC; CDR3aa: CASSISGQGRKRETQYF
j_gene: TRBJ2-4; d_gene: TRBD1; abundance: many; v_gene: TRBV15; CDR3nt: TGTGCCACCAGCAGAGATAAGGGGACAGATATAGCCAAAAACATTCAGTACTTC; CDR3aa: CATSRDKGTDIAKNIQYF
j_gene: TRBJ2-5; d_gene: -; abundance: few; v_gene: TRBV7-9; CDR3nt: TGTGCCAGCAGCTTAGGGGGAACGGAGACCCAGTACTTC; CDR3aa: CASSLGGTETQYF
j_gene: TRBJ2-5; d_gene: -; abundance: -; v_gene: TRBV6-2/TRBV6-3; CDR3nt: TGTGCCAGCAGAGCCCCGGGCGGGGAGACCCAGTACTTC; CDR3aa: CASRAPGGETQYF
j_gene: TRBJ1-3; d_gene: -; abundance: few; v_gene: TRBV2; CDR3nt: TGTGCCAGCAGTGATAACAGGCCGACGAGAAACACCATATATTTT; CDR3aa: CASSDNRPTRNTIYF
j_gene: TRBJ1-1; d_gene: -; abundance: few; v_gene: TRBV16; CDR3nt: TGTGCCAGCAGCCGCAAGGCCTCGAACACTGAAGCTTTCTTT; CDR3aa: CASSRKASNTEAFF
j_gene: TRBJ1-1; d_gene: -; abundance: few; v_gene: TRBV20-1; CDR3nt: TGCAGTGCTAACAGACTAAGGACGGGAAAGAACACTGAAGCTTTCTTT; CDR3aa: CSANRLRTGKNTEAFF
j_gene: TRBJ1-2; d_gene: -; abundance: few; v_gene: TRBV12-3/TRBV12-4; CDR3nt: TGTGCCAGCTCCCCGCGGGGTCCCGCTAACTATGGCTACACCTTC; CDR3aa: CASSPRGPANYGYTF
j_gene: TRBJ2-2; d_gene: -; abundance: many; v_gene: TRBV6-1; CDR3nt: TGTGCCAGCAGAGGGAAGGGGCCCGGGGAGCTGTTTTTT; CDR3aa: CASRGKGPGELFF
j_gene: TRBJ1-5; d_gene: -; abundance: -; v_gene: TRBV28; CDR3nt: TGTGCCAGCAGGCCCGGGGACACCAAGGGACAGCCCCAGCATTTT; CDR3aa: CASRPGDTKGQPQHF
j_gene: TRBJ1-5; d_gene: -; abundance: many; v_gene: TRBV12-3/TRBV12-4; CDR3nt: TGTGCCAGCAGTTTGGGGGTGTATCAGCCCCAGCATTTT; CDR3aa: CASSLGVYQPQHF